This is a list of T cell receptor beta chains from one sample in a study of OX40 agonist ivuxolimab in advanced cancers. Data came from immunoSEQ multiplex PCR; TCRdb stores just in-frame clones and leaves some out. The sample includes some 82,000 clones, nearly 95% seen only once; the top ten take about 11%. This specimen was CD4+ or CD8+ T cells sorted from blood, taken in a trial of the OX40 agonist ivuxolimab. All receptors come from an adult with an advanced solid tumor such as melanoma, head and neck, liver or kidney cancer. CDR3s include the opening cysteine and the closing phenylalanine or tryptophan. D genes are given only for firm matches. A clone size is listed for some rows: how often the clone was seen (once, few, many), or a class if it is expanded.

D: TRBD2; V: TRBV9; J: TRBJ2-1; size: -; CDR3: CASSTRTSGMYNEQFF; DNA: TGTGCCAGCAGCACGCGGACTAGCGGGATGTACAATGAGCAGTTCTTC
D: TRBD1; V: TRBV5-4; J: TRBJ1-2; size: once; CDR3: CASSLRTGPNYGYTF; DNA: TGTGCCAGCAGCTTGAGGACAGGACCTAACTATGGCTACACCTTC
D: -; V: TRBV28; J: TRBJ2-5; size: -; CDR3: CASSLGDIPSMETQYF; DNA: TGTGCCAGCAGTCTAGGGGACATCCCGTCCATGGAGACCCAGTACTTC
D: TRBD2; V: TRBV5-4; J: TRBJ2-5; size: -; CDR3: CASSPISGRAGDQETQYF; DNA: TGTGCCAGCAGCCCGATAAGCGGGAGGGCCGGAGACCAAGAGACCCAGTACTTC
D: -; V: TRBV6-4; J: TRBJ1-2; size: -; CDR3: CASRYYKPPAGYTF; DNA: TGTGCCAGCAGGTACTATAAACCTCCGGCTGGCTACACCTTC
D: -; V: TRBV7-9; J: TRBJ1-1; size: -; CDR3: CASSTRTGNTEAFF; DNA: TGTGCCAGCAGCACCCGAACGGGGAACACTGAAGCTTTCTTT
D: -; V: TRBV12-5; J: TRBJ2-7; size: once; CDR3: CASGSMDKSYEQYF; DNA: TGTGCTAGTGGTTCGATGGACAAGTCCTACGAGCAGTACTTC
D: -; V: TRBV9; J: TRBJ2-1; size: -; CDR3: CASSALGGSGDSSYNEQFF; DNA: TGTGCCAGCAGCGCGCTAGGTGGGAGCGGGGACAGCTCCTACAATGAGCAGTTCTTC
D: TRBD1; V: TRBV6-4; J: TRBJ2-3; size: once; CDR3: CASSSQGAGADTQYF; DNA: TGTGCCAGCAGCTCGCAGGGGGCTGGCGCAGATACGCAGTATTTT
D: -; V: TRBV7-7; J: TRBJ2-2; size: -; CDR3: CASSLASGSGLFF; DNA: TGTGCTAGCAGCTTAGCATCGGGGTCGGGGCTGTTTTTT
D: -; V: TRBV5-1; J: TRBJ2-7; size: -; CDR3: CASSWDVSSYEQYF; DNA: TGCGCCAGCAGCTGGGACGTAAGCTCCTACGAGCAGTACTTC
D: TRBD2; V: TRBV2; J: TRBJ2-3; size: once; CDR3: CATSGRIGKDTQYF; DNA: TGTGCCACTAGCGGGAGAATTGGGAAAGATACGCAGTATTTT
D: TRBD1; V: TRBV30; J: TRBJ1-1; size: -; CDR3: CAWSVLRGSNTEAFF; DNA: TGTGCCTGGAGTGTACTCAGGGGGTCGAACACTGAAGCTTTCTTT
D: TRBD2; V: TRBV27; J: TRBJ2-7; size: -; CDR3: CASSLAGAPYEQYF; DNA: TGTGCCAGCAGTTTGGCGGGAGCACCCTACGAGCAGTACTTC
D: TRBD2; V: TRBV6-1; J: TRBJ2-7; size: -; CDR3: CASGLAGVDEQYF; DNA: TGTGCCAGTGGACTAGCGGGTGTCGACGAGCAGTACTTC
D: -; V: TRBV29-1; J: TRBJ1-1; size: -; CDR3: CSVVPPGANTEAFF; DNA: TGCAGCGTTGTTCCTCCAGGAGCGAACACTGAAGCTTTCTTT
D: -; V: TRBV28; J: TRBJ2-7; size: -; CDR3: CASSSPDRTYEQYF; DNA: TGTGCCAGCAGCTCCCCCGACAGGACCTACGAGCAGTACTTC
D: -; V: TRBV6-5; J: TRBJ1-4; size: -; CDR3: CASTMWEKLFF; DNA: TGTGCCAGCACCATGTGGGAAAAACTGTTTTTT
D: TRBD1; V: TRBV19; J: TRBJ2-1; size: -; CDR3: CASTPGQVSSYNEQFF; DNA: TGTGCCAGTACCCCCGGACAGGTGAGCTCCTACAATGAGCAGTTCTTC
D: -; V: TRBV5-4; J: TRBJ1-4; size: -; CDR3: CASSLGINEKLFF; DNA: TGTGCCAGCAGCTTGGGCATTAATGAAAAACTGTTTTTT
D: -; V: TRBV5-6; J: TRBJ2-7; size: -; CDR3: CASSPGSDYEQYF; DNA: TGTGCCAGCAGCCCTGGGAGTGACTACGAGCAGTACTTC
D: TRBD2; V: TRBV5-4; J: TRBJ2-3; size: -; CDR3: CASSLIREDPTDTQYF; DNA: TGTGCCAGCAGCTTAATACGGGAGGACCCCACAGATACGCAGTATTTT
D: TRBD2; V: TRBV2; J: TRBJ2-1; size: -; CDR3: CASRTRRLAGRGGNEQFF; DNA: TGTGCCAGCCGAACCCGAAGACTAGCGGGAAGAGGTGGCAATGAGCAGTTCTTC
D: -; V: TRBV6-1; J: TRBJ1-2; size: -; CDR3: CASSEAGGWNGYTF; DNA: TGTGCCAGCAGTGAAGCGGGGGGTTGGAATGGCTACACCTTC
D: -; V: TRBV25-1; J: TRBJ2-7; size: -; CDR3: CASSDPFRGSYEQYF; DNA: TGTGCCAGCAGTGATCCGTTCAGGGGCAGCTACGAGCAGTACTTC
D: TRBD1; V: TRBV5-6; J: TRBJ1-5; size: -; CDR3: CASSSGQADQPQHF; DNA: TGTGCCAGCAGTTCAGGACAGGCGGATCAGCCCCAGCATTTT
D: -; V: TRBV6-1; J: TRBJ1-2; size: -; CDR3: CASSGPAGEVYGYTF; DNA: TGTGCCAGCAGTGGCCCCGCCGGTGAAGTATATGGCTACACCTTC
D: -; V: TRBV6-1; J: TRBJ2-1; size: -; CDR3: CASSEWVWDSEANEQFF; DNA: TGTGCCAGCAGTGAATGGGTCTGGGACTCGGAAGCGAATGAGCAGTTCTTC
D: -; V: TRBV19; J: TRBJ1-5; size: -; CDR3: CASSKIGVSNQPQHF; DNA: TGTGCCAGTAGTAAGATAGGCGTGAGCAATCAGCCCCAGCATTTT
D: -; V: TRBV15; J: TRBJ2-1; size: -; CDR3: CATSRGYEQFF; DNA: TGTGCCACCAGCAGGGGATATGAGCAGTTCTTC
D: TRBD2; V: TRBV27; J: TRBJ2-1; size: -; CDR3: CASSLGGSAYNEQFF; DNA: TGTGCCAGCAGTTTAGGCGGGAGTGCATACAATGAGCAGTTCTTC
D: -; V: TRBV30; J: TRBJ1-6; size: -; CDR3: CAWSVGRESSYNSPLHF; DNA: TGTGCCTGGAGTGTGGGCAGGGAGAGCTCCTATAATTCACCCCTCCACTTT
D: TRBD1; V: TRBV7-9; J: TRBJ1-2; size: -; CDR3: CASSFPGQGFYGYTF; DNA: TGTGCCAGCAGCTTTCCGGGACAGGGGTTTTATGGCTACACCTTC
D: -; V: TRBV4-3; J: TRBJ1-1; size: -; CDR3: CASSQNPTPMNTEAFF; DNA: TGCGCCAGCAGTCAGAACCCGACACCTATGAACACTGAAGCTTTCTTT